This passage covers 24 T cell receptor beta chains from one sample sequenced in a study of blood T cell repertoires in COVID-19. The table came from immunoSEQ multiplex PCR; TCRdb's copy has only in-frame clones and leaves some out. The sample contains more than 250,000 clones, approximately 83% of which appear only once. Material for sequencing was peripheral blood. Receptors originate from a woman in her 30s who had recovered from COVID-19.

The V and J genes are TRBV5-1 and TRBJ2-7, with 7 bases identical to TRBD1. Germline CDR1 is SGHRS and CDR2 is YFSETQ. The CDR3 runs to 14 residues. Losses at the gene ends were 0 bases for V and 3 bases for J; bases not matched to a gene: 3. This CDR3 reads CASSLGQGVYEQYF. CDR3 DNA sequence: TGCGCCAGCAGCTTGGGTCAGGGGGTCTACGAGCAGTACTTC.

The J gene is TRBJ2-7, the V gene TRBV7-8; 7 bases match TRBD1. The ends lost 3 bases at V and 0 bases at J; junction bases unmatched: 2. The CDR3 length is 14 residues. Germline CDR1 reads SGHVS; CDR2 reads FQNEAQ. Here the CDR3 DNA reads TGTGCCAGCAGCTTGGACAGGAGCTCCTACGAGCAGTACTTC. It is translated as CASSLDRSSYEQYF.

The chain recombines TRBV7-9 with TRBJ1-6; D unclear. The CDR3 loop spans 14 amino acids. The germline V gene has CDR1 SEHNR and CDR2 FQNEAQ (reference sequence). Deletions cut 5 bases from V and 7 bases from J, with 12 bases between. The CDR3 spells CASSQMLSNSPLHF. In DNA, the CDR3 is TGTGCCAGCAGCCAAATGCTGAGCAATTCACCCCTCCACTTT.

A single count supports this clone. The V call is TRBV7-8, the J call TRBJ1-2, with D unresolved. Trimming removed 5 bases at V and 8 bases at J, with 12 bases between. Germline CDR1 and CDR2: SGHVS and FQNEAQ. The CDR3 is 12 amino acids. DNA for the CDR3: TGTGCCAGCAGCCCGGCCCGGGTGGGCTACACCTTC. This translates into CASSPARVGYTF.

The chain links TRBV19 to TRBJ2-2; D possibly corresponds to TRBD1 (6 bases). Trimming left V 7 bases short and J 3 bases short, with 9 bases between. Germline loops: CDR1 LNHDA, CDR2 SQIVND (reference sequence). This CDR3 spans 13 amino acids. CDR3: CASIPGDTGELFF. CDR3 nucleotide sequence: TGTGCCAGTATCCCAGGGGACACCGGGGAGCTGTTTTTT.

J is TRBJ2-2 and V is TRBV28, with D perhaps TRBD2 (6 bases). CDR1 is MDHEN, CDR2 SYDVKM, per germline. The CDR3 is 15 residues long. V shed 4 bases and J shed 4 bases, with 13 bases lying between them. The CDR3 nucleotides read TGTGCCAGCAGTTCCCTACGGGACTTCACCGGGGAGCTGTTTTTT. Translation: CASSSLRDFTGELFF.

The rearrangement joins TRBV3-1 (or the pseudogene TRBV3-2) to TRBJ1-4; TRBD1 aligns across 10 bases. CDR1 and CDR2 from the germline V gene are LGHDT and YNNKEL (reference sequence). The trim removed 5 bases at V and 7 bases at J, leaving 4 bases unmatched. CDR3 length: 14 residues. CDR3 nucleotides: TGTGCCAGCAGCGACGGACAGGGGGGTGAAAAACTGTTTTTT. The encoded protein is CASSDGQGGEKLFF.

The chain combines TRBV4-2 with TRBJ1-1, with unresolved D. CDR3 size: 14 residues. The V gene's germline CDR1 is LGHNA and CDR2 YNFKEQ. V shed 0 bases and J shed 8 bases, with 13 bases lying between them. The CDR3 protein is CASSQDPVRTEAFF. The CDR3 nucleotides are TGTGCCAGCAGCCAAGATCCTGTCAGAACCGAAGCTTTCTTT.

The V and J genes are TRBV29-1 and TRBJ1-5; D remains ambiguous. CDR3 length: 14 amino acids. Trimming left V 1 base short and J 5 bases short, with 12 bases between. The germline gives CDR1 SQVTM, CDR2 ANQGSEA. The CDR3 DNA is TGCAGCGTTGAAGGGGCCTGGTCGGATCAGCCCCAGCATTTT. Its protein is CSVEGAWSDQPQHF.

This clone was recorded once. The gene calls are TRBV4-3 and TRBJ2-6; 8 bases line up with TRBD1. Germline V gene data show CDR1 as LGHNA and CDR2 as YSLEER. The CDR3 covers 19 residues. V shed 4 bases and J 0 bases; nucleotides not matched to a gene: 11. CDR3 coding DNA: TGCGCCAGCAGCCCCCAACCGGGACAGGTGTTCTCTGGGGCCAACGTCCTGACTTTC. Encoded protein: CASSPQPGQVFSGANVLTF.

V is TRBV28 and J is TRBJ2-3; D call uncertain. Germline CDR1 and CDR2: MDHEN and SYDVKM. The CDR3 runs 12 residues. Trimming cost V 4 bases and J 5 bases, with 7 bases left between them. The CDR3 loop is CASSSIRDTQYF. The DNA of the CDR3 is TGTGCCAGCAGTTCCATCAGAGATACGCAGTATTTT.

The rearrangement joins TRBV4-2 to TRBJ2-1; 9 nucleotides align to TRBD2. V trimming: 3 bases; J trimming: 5 bases; junction bases outside the gene matches: 5. The CDR3 has 15 amino acids. Per germline, CDR1 LGHNA and CDR2 YNFKEQ. The chain's CDR3 is CASSHRRGGDNEQFF. Written as DNA, the CDR3 is TGTGCCAGCAGCCATAGGCGGGGGGGCGACAATGAGCAGTTCTTC.

The chain links TRBV7-3 to TRBJ1-2; 8 nucleotides line up with TRBD1. Germline-derived CDR1 and CDR2 are SGHTA and FQGTGA. V was pared by 5 bases and J by 3 bases, with 2 bases of the junction left unmatched. The CDR3 covers 13 residues. CDR3: CASSRGQDYGYTF. In DNA, the CDR3 is TGTGCCAGCAGCCGGGGACAGGACTATGGCTACACCTTC.

This clone occurred once. The chain recombines TRBV9 with TRBJ2-5; D may be TRBD2 (5 bases). Germline CDR1 SGDLS, CDR2 YYNGEE. The length of the CDR3 is 14 residues. V was trimmed by 3 bases and J by 4 bases, leaving 13 bases between them. The CDR3 nucleotides are TGTGCCAGCAGCGGAGTGGGAGTGCGAGAGACCCAGTACTTC. Protein product: CASSGVGVRETQYF.

Notes on this clone: This CDR3 is also generated by other DNA sequences in the sample. The V and J genes are TRBV4-1 and TRBJ1-1, with D perhaps TRBD1 (6 bases). V was trimmed by 4 bases and J by 4 bases, leaving 10 bases between them. This CDR3 contains 13 residues. Germline CDR1 is MGHRA and CDR2 is YSYEKL. CDR3 protein: CASSRGQSTEAFF. Written as DNA, the CDR3 is TGCGCCAGCAGCCGCGGACAGTCCACTGAAGCTTTCTTT.

V is TRBV27 and J is TRBJ1-2, with TRBD1 identical over 7 bases. This CDR3 spans 14 amino acids. V lost 2 bases and J lost 5; bases outside the gene matches: 5. Germline assignment: CDR1 MNHEY and CDR2 SMNVEV (reference sequence). The CDR3 here is CASSLRTGTYGYTF. CDR3 coding DNA: TGTGCCAGCAGTTTAAGGACAGGTACATATGGCTACACCTTC.

This chain connects TRBV4-1 to TRBJ2-3; TRBD1 agrees at 7 bases. With V trimmed by 4 bases and J by 6 bases, 10 bases remained unmatched. Germline values: CDR1 MGHRA, CDR2 YSYEKL. CDR3 length: 15 residues. The CDR3 sequence: CASSLLDRSDDTQYF. The CDR3 DNA follows: TGCGCCAGCAGCCTCTTGGACAGGTCGGACGATACGCAGTATTTT.

The CDR3 loop reads CASSLRGGNNEKLFF. CDR3 DNA: TGTGCCAGCAGTTTAAGGGGTGGGAATAATGAAAAACTGTTTTTT. The rearrangement joins TRBV27 to TRBJ1-4; the D gene is possibly TRBD1 (5 bases). CDR3 size: 15 residues. Per the germline V gene, CDR1 is MNHEY and CDR2 is SMNVEV (reference sequence). The V end was cut by 2 bases, the J end by 4 bases, with 11 bases between.

This chain joins TRBV6-5 and TRBJ1-2, with D hard to call. Germline CDR1 is MNHEY and CDR2 is SVGAGI. The germline V and J ends were trimmed by 4 bases and 2 bases, with 8 bases remaining between them. The CDR3 length is 13 residues. CDR3 bases: TGTGCCAGCAGTTCGTGGCAGAACTATGGCTACACCTTC. This gives the protein CASSSWQNYGYTF.

The V and J genes are TRBV30 and TRBJ1-1, with D hard to call. The CDR3 covers 12 residues. V was cut by 4 bases and J by 1 base, with 7 bases left in between. The germline CDR1 and CDR2 sequences are GTSNPN and SVGIG (reference sequence). CDR3 amino acids: CAWTTPNTEAFF. DNA of the CDR3: TGTGCCTGGACCACACCGAACACTGAAGCTTTCTTT.

The chain links TRBV4-1 to TRBJ2-1; D is possibly TRBD1 (5 bases). This CDR3 spans 14 amino acids. In germline, CDR1 is MGHRA, CDR2 YSYEKL. V lost 1 base and J 7 bases, leaving 11 bases between the germline ends. The CDR3 protein is CASSQVRGGNEQFF. DNA for the CDR3: TGCGCCAGCAGCCAAGTAAGGGGTGGAAATGAGCAGTTCTTC.

The chain carries TRBV10-2 and TRBJ2-1; D is perhaps TRBD1 (7 bases). The CDR3 is 14 amino acids. V was clipped by 6 bases and J by 2 bases, with 11 bases between them. Germline CDR1 WSHSY, CDR2 SAAADI. CDR3 protein: CASRSRGAYNEQFF. As DNA, the CDR3 is TGCGCCAGCAGGAGCAGGGGGGCCTACAATGAGCAGTTCTTC.

Here the CDR3 reads CASRRDRSYNEQFF. In DNA, the CDR3 is TGTGCCAGCAGGCGGGATAGGTCCTACAATGAGCAGTTCTTC. This rearrangement joins TRBV21-1 to TRBJ2-1; the table's D call of TRBD2 was not tested on the DNA. TRBV21-1 is reported as a pseudogene. The CDR3 is 14 residues long.

The V and J genes are TRBV30 and TRBJ1-4; D ambiguous. V lost 3 bases to trimming and J lost 7 bases, with 21 bases between them. CDR1 is GTSNPN, CDR2 SVGIG, per germline (reference sequence). The CDR3 sequence is 16 residues long. This CDR3 reads CAWREEAGRAGEKLFF. The CDR3, as DNA: TGTGCCTGGAGAGAAGAAGCCGGTCGAGCGGGTGAAAAACTGTTTTTT. The complete variable domain, with remaining parts taken from reference TRBV30 and TRBJ1-4, reads SQTIHQWPATLVQPVGSPLSLECTVEGTSNPNLYWYRQAAGRGLQLLFYSVGIGQISSEVPQNLSASRPQDRQFILSSKKLLLSDSGFYLCAWREEAGRAGEKLFFGSGTQLSVL.